Each of the 6 T cell receptor beta chains below was sequenced from the same sample in a study of blood T cell repertoires in COVID-19. Assay: immunoSEQ multiplex PCR; the TCRdb copy retains only in-frame clones and omits some. The sample records roughly 300,000 clones, 80% to 90% being singletons. The sample taken for sequencing was PBMCs or T cells enriched from blood (not recorded which). These receptors were collected from a woman aged 25 to 39 who had recovered from COVID-19.

This chain joins TRBV10-2 and TRBJ2-2, with D possibly being TRBD1 (6 bases). There are 15 residues in the CDR3. V was cut by 7 bases and J by 6 bases, with 18 bases left in between. Germline V gene data show CDR1 as WSHSY and CDR2 as SAAADI. The CDR3 region has the DNA TGCGCCAGCACCGAATCGACAGGTACCCCCGGGGAGCTGTTTTTT. This encodes CASTESTGTPGELFF.

V is TRBV7-2 and J is TRBJ1-2; 8 bases are a match to TRBD1. Germline CDR1 reads SGHTA; CDR2 reads FQGNSA. The CDR3 has 15 residues. After removal of 4 bases from V and 3 bases from J, the junction contained 7 bases not matched to a gene. The CDR3, as DNA: TGTGCCAGCAGCTCAGGACAGGGAGGTGACTATGGCTACACCTTC. It encodes CASSSGQGGDYGYTF.

This sequence joins TRBV27 and TRBJ1-2; TRBD1 aligns across 7 bases. CDR1 is MNHEY and CDR2 is SMNVEV in the germline V gene (reference sequence). The CDR3 runs to 17 residues. The J segment lost 5 bases and the V segment lost 7 bases, leaving 19 bases of the junction unmatched. This chain's CDR3 is CASTPAQGVRSSYGYTF. The CDR3 bases are TGTGCCAGCACCCCGGCGCAGGGGGTCCGATCATCTTATGGCTACACCTTC.

Regarding this clone: Other DNA sequences in this sample translate to the same CDR3. The chain's CDR3 is CASSPTGNTEAFF. The CDR3, as DNA: TGTGCCAGCTCACCCACAGGGAACACTGAAGCTTTCTTT. V usage is TRBV18 and J usage is TRBJ1-1; weak D call: TRBD1 (5 bases). Germline V gene sequence: CDR1 KGHSH, CDR2 LQKENI. V lost 3 bases and J lost 1, with 6 bases in between. The CDR3 covers 13 residues.

The V call is TRBV6-5, the J call TRBJ2-3, with 8 bases that match TRBD1. The germline gives CDR1 MNHEY, CDR2 SVGAGI. The CDR3 is made up of 15 amino acids. Unmatched junction bases numbered 6, after V lost 5 bases and J lost 2 bases. In DNA, the CDR3 is TGTGCCAGCAGTCTTCGGACAGGGATCACAGATACGCAGTATTTT. Amino acids: CASSLRTGITDTQYF.

The chain is built from TRBV4-3 and TRBJ2-3, with 9 positions matching TRBD2. The CDR3 covers 17 residues. The V gene's germline CDR1 is LGHNA and CDR2 YSLEER. The V segment lost 3 bases and the J segment 2 bases; nucleotides outside the gene matches: 9. The CDR3 protein is CASSHDQAGGFTDTQYF. In DNA, the CDR3 is TGCGCCAGCAGCCATGACCAAGCGGGGGGATTCACAGATACGCAGTATTTT.